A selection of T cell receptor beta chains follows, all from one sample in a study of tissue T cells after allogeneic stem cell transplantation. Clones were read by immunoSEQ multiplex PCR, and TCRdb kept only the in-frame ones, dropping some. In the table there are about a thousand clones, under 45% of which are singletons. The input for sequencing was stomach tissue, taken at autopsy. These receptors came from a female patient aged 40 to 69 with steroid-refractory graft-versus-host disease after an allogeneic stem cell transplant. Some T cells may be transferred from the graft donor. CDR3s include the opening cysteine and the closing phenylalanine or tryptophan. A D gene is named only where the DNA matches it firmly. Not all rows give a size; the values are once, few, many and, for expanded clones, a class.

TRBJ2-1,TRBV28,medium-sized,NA,TGTGCCAGCAGCCCCCCCATGTGGCGAAACACCTACAATGAGCAGTTCTTC,CASSPPMWRNTYNEQFF
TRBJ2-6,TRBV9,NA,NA,TGTGCCAGCGCGGTACCTGGGGCCAACGTCCTGACTTTC,CASAVPGANVLTF
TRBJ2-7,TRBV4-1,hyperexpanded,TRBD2,TGCGCCAGCAGCCATCGACTAGCTTCTTACGAGCAGTACTTC,CASSHRLASYEQYF
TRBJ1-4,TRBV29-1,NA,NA,TGCAGCGCTAGGGACAATTTTGAAAAACTGTTTTTT,CSARDNFEKLFF
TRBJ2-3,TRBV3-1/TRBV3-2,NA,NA,TGTGCCAGCAGCCAAGATCTTATTGGCACAGATACGCAGTATTTT,CASSQDLIGTDTQYF
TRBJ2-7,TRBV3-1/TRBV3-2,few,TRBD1,TGTGCCAGCAGCGTGACAGGGTCCTACGAGCAGTACTTC,CASSVTGSYEQYF
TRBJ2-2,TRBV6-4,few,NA,TGTGCCAGCAGTAGGGAATTAGACACCGGGGAGCTGTTTTTT,CASSRELDTGELFF
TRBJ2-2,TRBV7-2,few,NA,TGTGCCAGCAGCTTAGTTAGTAGCTGGAGAACCGGGGAGCTGTTTTTT,CASSLVSSWRTGELFF
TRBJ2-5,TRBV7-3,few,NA,TGTGCCAGCAGCTCCTCCGGGACAGCGGGGGAGACCCAGTACTTC,CASSSSGTAGETQYF
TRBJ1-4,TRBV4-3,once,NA,TGCGCCAGCAGCCCCAGGCAGCCTGATGAAAAACTGTTTTTT,CASSPRQPDEKLFF